This T cell receptor (beta chain) was obtained from a study of cytomegalovirus exposure and HLA in healthy donors. The primer mix had 60 Vbeta and 13 Jbeta primers. Here immunoSEQ multiplex PCR was the method, and the copy in TCRdb shows in-frame clones only, minus some. The sample has more than 80,000 clones; 55% to 75% are singletons. Between the trimmed V and J ends, which lost 3 bases and 11 bases, there was a span of 16 bases. The CDR3 sequence is 12 residues long. Per germline, CDR1 SQVTM and CDR2 ANQGSEA. The source material was PBMCs. This sequence originates from a man between 45 and 60 years old in good health and CMV-seronegative. The chain couples TRBV29-1 to TRBJ1-1; D is uncertain. The CDR3 DNA is TGCAGCGTTGATGTATACGCCGGGTGGGCTTTCTTT. The encoded protein is CSVDVYAGWAFF.